This T cell receptor (beta chain) emerged from a study of Graves' ophthalmopathy and Graves' hyperthyroidism. Study results and caveats: Appearing in blood as well were most expanded thyroid clonotypes above 0.001 frequency.

The ends lost 4 bases at V and 2 bases at J; junction bases unmatched: 2. Per the germline V gene, CDR1 is LGHDT and CDR2 is YNNKEL (reference sequence). The CDR3 is made up of 15 amino acids. TCR beta CDR3 regions were amplified from RNA transcripts. After a first-round RT-PCR with HTBI primers, a second-round multiplex PCR was run. TCRdb recomputed calls from the multiplex PCR reads with MiXCR, one row per CDR3 protein. The sample holds roughly 1.1 million distinct CDR3 sequences; about 40% are singletons and the top ten take 8.5% to 14%. In this sample, this clonotype turned up a few times. Its antigen remains unidentified.

The sequencing sample was made of peripheral blood or thyroid tissue (not recorded which). The rearrangement uses TRBV3-1 and TRBJ2-6; 7 bases align to TRBD1. The receptor was isolated from an adult man with Graves' hyperthyroidism. The CDR3 bases are TGTGCCAGCAGCCCAGGACAGGCTGGGGCCAACGTCCTGACTTTC. Translating it yields CASSPGQAGANVLTF.